These T cell receptor beta chains were read from a single sample in a study of technical replicates of blood from a handful of donors. Using immunoSEQ multiplex PCR, the repertoire was profiled, and TCRdb retains in-frame clones only, with some absent. The profile covers some 79,000 clones, with 85% to 95% appearing a single time and about 0.25% taken by the ten largest. The sequenced sample consisted of T cells isolated from PBMCs. The receptor set was obtained from a human donor in good health. Each CDR3 is given with its conserved first and last residue. D genes are given only for firm matches. Size is omitted from some rows. Given values are once, few, many or a class for expanded clones.

V gene,J gene,D gene,clone size,CDR3 DNA,CDR3 protein
TRBV2,TRBJ2-3,-,-,TGTGCCAGCAAGGTAGGAGGGATCACAGATACGCAGTATTTT,CASKVGGITDTQYF
TRBV7-6,TRBJ2-7,TRBD2,-,TGTGCCAGCAGCCTGCTAGCGGGAGGTCCCGAGCAGTACTTC,CASSLLAGGPEQYF
TRBV4-1,TRBJ1-1,-,-,TGCGCCAGCAGCCAAGATGGGCAGGGGATAACTGAAGCTTTCTTT,CASSQDGQGITEAFF
TRBV9,TRBJ2-6,TRBD1,-,TGTGCCAGCAGCCGGGGACAGCTCTCTGGGGCCAACGTCCTGACTTTC,CASSRGQLSGANVLTF
TRBV5-1,TRBJ1-2,-,-,TGCGCCAGCAGGAGTTACAGGGAGGGCTATGGCTACACCTTC,CASRSYREGYGYTF
TRBV30,TRBJ1-4,-,-,TGTGCCTTTGCGGCCCAAACTGAAAAACTGTTTTTT,CAFAAQTEKLFF
TRBV6-5,TRBJ2-6,-,-,TGTGCCAGCAGTTACGGGGGCGGTGGGGCCAACGTCCTGACTTTC,CASSYGGGGANVLTF
TRBV4-1,TRBJ2-5,TRBD2,-,TGCGCCAGCAGCCATATACCGCAGGCGGGGGGGCGAGAGACCCAGTACTTC,CASSHIPQAGGRETQYF
TRBV4-2,TRBJ2-2,TRBD2,-,TGTGCCAGCAGCCAAGGTGGCTTTTCGTATACGGGAGGGACCGGGGAGCTGTTTTTT,CASSQGGFSYTGGTGELFF
TRBV19,TRBJ2-2,-,-,TGTGCCAGTAGTATAAGTAGCGAATACACCGGGGAGCTGTTTTTT,CASSISSEYTGELFF
TRBV9,TRBJ2-3,-,-,TGTGCCAGCAGCGTATCCGGGGGTGGAGGTACAGATACGCAGTATTTT,CASSVSGGGGTDTQYF
TRBV6-6,TRBJ2-7,-,-,TGTGCCAGCAGTTACGGTCTCATAGCCTACGAGCAGTACTTC,CASSYGLIAYEQYF
TRBV27,TRBJ1-2,-,few,TGTGCCAGCAGCCGGGACATGCTGGTACCCTACACCTTC,CASSRDMLVPYTF
TRBV7-6,TRBJ2-1,TRBD2,-,TGTGCCAGCAGCTTAAACAGCGGGGGTGACTTCAATGAGCAGTTCTTC,CASSLNSGGDFNEQFF
TRBV4-1,TRBJ2-7,-,-,TGCGCCAGCAGCCACCCGGGCGGGAAGAACGAGCAGTACTTC,CASSHPGGKNEQYF
TRBV7-9,TRBJ1-5,-,-,TGTGCCAGCAGCCCCTCCCGAGGCAGGGAAGAAAATCAGCCCCAGCATTTT,CASSPSRGREENQPQHF
TRBV13,TRBJ2-7,-,once,TGTGCCAGCAGCAACGCTACAGGAAATGGCGAGCAGTACTTC,CASSNATGNGEQYF
TRBV5-4,TRBJ1-6,-,-,TGTGCCAGCGGAGTGGCCCCGGGCTCCTATAATTCACCCCTCCACTTT,CASGVAPGSYNSPLHF
TRBV28,TRBJ2-7,-,-,TGTGCCAGCAGTTTAATCGGGGACACGGGGAACGAGCAGTACTTC,CASSLIGDTGNEQYF
TRBV2,TRBJ1-5,-,-,TGTGCCAGCAGTGCGGGACATAGCAATCAGCCCCAGCATTTT,CASSAGHSNQPQHF
TRBV6-6,TRBJ2-7,TRBD1,-,TGTGCCAGCAGTTATTTTCGACAGGGGCACTACGAGCAGTACTTC,CASSYFRQGHYEQYF
TRBV7-6,TRBJ2-2,-,-,TGTGCCAGCAGCCCAACGAACACCGGGGAGCTGTTTTTT,CASSPTNTGELFF